The 9 T cell receptor beta chains listed next were all sequenced from one sample in a study of blood T cell repertoires in COVID-19. Using immunoSEQ multiplex PCR, the repertoire was profiled, and TCRdb retains in-frame clones only, with some absent. Of about 98,000 clones detected, 85% to 90% appear once; the ten largest clones hold under 3%. The sequenced sample consisted of peripheral blood. The receptor source for this set is a middle-aged man with active or convalescent COVID-19.

The sample holds a few counts of this clone. The rearrangement uses TRBV4-2 and TRBJ2-5; TRBD2 agrees at 8 bases. The CDR3 has 15 residues. The V and J ends lost 0 bases and 5 bases, in that order; junction bases with no gene match: 5. Germline V gives CDR1 LGHNA, CDR2 YNFKEQ. CDR3 residues: CASSQDGTGGETQYF. The CDR3 nucleotides read TGTGCCAGCAGCCAAGATGGGACGGGGGGGGAGACCCAGTACTTC.

The rearrangement joins TRBV5-4 to TRBJ2-5; D is ambiguous. CDR3 length: 16 residues. The germline CDR1 and CDR2 sequences are SGHNT and YYREEE (reference sequence). Trimming took off 4 bases at V and 3 bases at J, with 19 bases between the two ends. CDR3 nucleotide sequence: TGTGCCAGCAGCCCCGGGTCCCTATCAGAAGAAGAGACCCAGTACTTC. Protein sequence: CASSPGSLSEEETQYF.

V is TRBV7-9 and J is TRBJ2-3, with 11 nucleotides matching TRBD1. The CDR3 totals 15 residues. The V segment lost 5 bases and the J segment 5 bases; nucleotides outside the gene matches: 6. The germline gives CDR1 SEHNR, CDR2 FQNEAQ (reference sequence). The CDR3 bases are TGTGCCAGCAGCACGGACAGGGGGCAAGAAGATACGCAGTATTTT. It translates to CASSTDRGQEDTQYF.

The chain carries TRBV28 and TRBJ1-1; D remains unclear. The CDR3 runs 11 residues. Germline-derived CDR1 and CDR2 are MDHEN and SYDVKM. Trimming cost V 2 bases and J 10 bases, with 8 bases left between them. This CDR3 reads CASSLGPRAFF. CDR3 nucleotide sequence: TGTGCCAGCAGTTTAGGGCCACGAGCTTTCTTT.

The chain uses TRBV18 and TRBJ2-2; a possible D gene is TRBD1 (6 bases). The CDR3 loop spans 15 amino acids. CDR1 is KGHSH, CDR2 LQKENI, per germline. V lost 8 bases to trimming and J lost 0 bases, with 13 bases between them. The CDR3 sequence is CASLGQTSNTGELFF. DNA for the CDR3: TGTGCCAGCCTTGGACAGACCTCGAACACCGGGGAGCTGTTTTTT.

The chain links TRBV9 to TRBJ2-5, with D possibly TRBD1 on 7 matching bases. This CDR3 spans 14 amino acids. Germline CDR1 and CDR2: SGDLS and YYNGEE. V shed 3 bases and J shed 1 base, with 10 bases lying between them. CDR3 residues: CASSGGTAQETQYF. The CDR3 DNA sequence: TGTGCCAGCAGCGGCGGGACAGCCCAAGAGACCCAGTACTTC.

The rearrangement links TRBV4-1 to TRBJ2-5, with 14 bases fitting TRBD2. The length of the CDR3 is 17 residues. Germline V gene lookup returns CDR1 MGHRA and CDR2 YSYEKL. V dropped 4 bases and J dropped 3; count of bases not matched to a gene: 7. CDR3 DNA: TGCGCCAGCAGCCCTCAGACTAGCGGGGGGGCCAAAGAGACCCAGTACTTC. Amino acid sequence: CASSPQTSGGAKETQYF.

The CDR3 DNA reads as TGTGCCAGCAGCCCGCGGGCGCCGGGGACAGGGGGAGGCACTGAAGCTTTCTTT. Amino acids: CASSPRAPGTGGGTEAFF. The chain has TRBV7-2 and TRBJ1-1; 11 positions match TRBD1. This CDR3 is built from 18 residues. V trimming: 5 bases; J trimming: 4 bases; junction bases outside the gene matches: 15. The germline CDR1 and CDR2 sequences are SGHTA and FQGNSA.

This chain links TRBV19 with TRBJ1-2; a weak D match, TRBD1 (5 bases). The CDR3 runs to 14 residues. With 4 bases removed from V and 2 bases from J, the gap between germline ends came to 11 bases. Germline CDR1 is LNHDA and CDR2 is SQIVND (reference sequence). CDR3 sequence: CASSTRGVNYGYTF. CDR3 in DNA: TGTGCCAGTAGTACACGGGGGGTCAACTATGGCTACACCTTC.